The present entry profiles one T cell receptor (beta chain) with its context. Its cognate antigen is unknown. The data stem from a study of blood T cells in healthy people across ages. A second roughly 6 to 12 cycle PCR used barcoded and J-beta primers. TCRdb ran MiXCR on the 5' RACE reads and lists one entry per CDR3 protein. The sample has some 1,500,000 distinct CDR3 sequences, 42% seen once. The germline CDR1 and CDR2 sequences are SNHLY and FYNNEI. V was clipped by 7 bases and J by 1 base, with 11 bases between them. The CDR3 runs to 14 residues. Whole-study findings and limits: Leaving the PBMCs unsorted stopped any conclusive comparison of naive versus antigen-experienced cells.

The receptor's source is a woman aged 18-29 years in good health. Material for sequencing was blood. The chain employs TRBV2 and TRBJ1-5, with D perhaps TRBD1 (5 bases). This CDR3 reads CASTLRQSNQPQHF. DNA of the CDR3: TGTGCCAGCACCCTCCGACAGAGCAATCAGCCCCAGCATTTT.